Presented here are 12 T cell receptor beta chains from one specimen sequenced in a study of T-cell reconstitution after alpha-beta-depleted transplantation in children. Preparation of the TCRbeta library involved a method that used unique molecular identifiers. One entry per CDR3 protein results from TCRdb running MiXCR on the PCR reads. The sample yields 250,000 to 300,000 distinct CDR3 sequences, around a tenth seen once. Sample: peripheral blood, taken 180 days after TCRalphabeta/CD19-depleted stem cell transplant. These receptors were collected from a male patient between 2 and 10 years old who had a stem cell transplant for chronic granulomatous disease, so the T cells may come from the graft donor.

This clonotype has ten or more counts. The V call is TRBV11-3, the J call TRBJ2-1, with TRBD2 as a possible D gene (7 bases). Germline V gene lookup returns CDR1 SGHNT and CDR2 YENEEA. The CDR3 totals 17 residues. V dropped 2 bases and J dropped 9 bases, with 23 bases sitting between them. The CDR3 bases are TGTGCCAGCAGCTTAAGGTTAGGGGGAGGGCCCGAAGGTGAGCAGTTCTTC. Residues: CASSLRLGGGPEGEQFF.

The sample holds many counts of this clonotype. This chain connects TRBV20-1 to TRBJ2-3, with 7 bases lining up with TRBD2. This CDR3 spans 15 amino acids. The V and J ends lost 3 bases and 0 bases, in that order; junction bases with no gene match: 6. CDR1 DFQATT and CDR2 SNEGSKA come from the germline V gene (reference sequence). The CDR3 coding sequence is TGCAGTGCTAGTCTTCTAGCGGCCAGCACAGATACGCAGTATTTT. The encoded protein is CSASLLAASTDTQYF.

The table lists this clonotype with many counts. The rearrangement uses TRBV28 and TRBJ2-5; maybe TRBD1 (6 bases). V was cut by 5 bases and J by 7 bases, with 17 bases left in between. This CDR3 spans 14 amino acids. CDR1 is MDHEN and CDR2 is SYDVKM in the germline V gene. The CDR3 is CASSRRDKPWTQYF. CDR3 coding DNA: TGTGCCAGCAGTCGCCGGGACAAGCCCTGGACCCAGTACTTC. The whole variable domain, remainder taken from reference TRBV28 and TRBJ2-5, is DVKVTQSSRYLVKRTGEKVFLECVQDMDHENMFWYRQDPGLGLRLIYFSYDVKMKEKGDIPEGYSVSREKKERFSLILESASTNQTSMYLCASSRRDKPWTQYFGPGTRLLVL.

For this clonotype: This may be a read error, as it is one base from a much larger clone. The genes are TRBV6-2 or TRBV6-3 and TRBJ2-4; unclear D gene. This CDR3 region has 14 residues. Per the germline V gene, CDR1 is MNHEY and CDR2 is SVGEGT. CDR3 DNA: TGTGCCAGCAGTTACTTAGTAGCCAAAATCATTCAGTACTTC. The encoded protein is CASSYLVAKIIQYF.

Many counts were recorded for this clonotype. The V gene is TRBV7-3, the J gene TRBJ2-5; no clear D. This CDR3 region has 13 residues. V was clipped by 5 bases and J by 0 bases, with 7 bases between them. Germline V gene sequence: CDR1 SGHTA, CDR2 FQGTGA. CDR3 region: CASSPTHQETQYF. The CDR3, as DNA: TGTGCCAGCAGCCCGACCCACCAAGAGACCCAGTACTTC.

This clonotype came up many times. The chain carries TRBV27 and TRBJ2-1, with 7 bases that match TRBD1. This CDR3 is built from 14 residues. Germline V lookup: CDR1 MNHEY, CDR2 SMNVEV (reference sequence). J lost 7 bases, V lost 1 base, and 4 bases had no gene match. CDR3 DNA: TGTGCCAGCAGTTTATACACAGGGGAGAATGAGCAGTTCTTC. Encoded protein: CASSLYTGENEQFF.

This clonotype was counted at least ten times. This chain connects TRBV3-1 to TRBJ1-6; D gene uncertain. The CDR3 spans 18 residues. The germline V gene has CDR1 LGHDT and CDR2 YNNKEL (reference sequence). Trimming removed 1 base at V and 0 bases at J, with 13 bases between. The CDR3 here is CASSQAAAYDSYNSPLHF. The CDR3, as DNA: TGTGCCAGCAGCCAAGCCGCGGCCTACGACTCCTATAATTCACCCCTCCACTTT.

There are many counts of this clonotype. V is TRBV12-3 or TRBV12-4 and J is TRBJ2-7; 7 bases match TRBD1. The CDR3 runs to 15 residues. Trimming cost V 5 bases and J 3 bases; bases outside gene matches: 10. CDR3 amino acids: CASSHRLTGDYEQYF. The CDR3 nucleotides are TGTGCCAGCAGTCACCGCCTTACAGGGGACTACGAGCAGTACTTC.

The V and J genes are TRBV7-3 and TRBJ2-7, with D tentatively TRBD1 (6 bases). V lost 5 bases and J lost 6, with 14 bases in between. This CDR3 is 13 amino acids long. Germline assignment: CDR1 SGHTA and CDR2 FQGTGA. The CDR3 loop reads CASSGNREGEQYF. CDR3 coding DNA: TGTGCCAGCAGCGGAAACAGGGAAGGCGAGCAGTACTTC.

The table lists this clonotype with many counts. CDR3 nucleotide sequence: TGCGCCAGCAGCCAAGACGGGACTAGCGGGGACCCGCGGTATTTT. This translates into CASSQDGTSGDPRYF. The genes are TRBV4-3 and TRBJ2-3; 13 bases align to TRBD2. The J segment lost 14 bases and the V segment lost 0 bases, leaving 8 bases of the junction unmatched. The V gene's germline CDR1 is LGHNA and CDR2 YSLEER. The CDR3 covers 15 residues.

As regards this clonotype: One base away lies a much larger clone, so this may be a sequencing read error. The V and J genes are TRBV20-1 and TRBJ1-2; D remains unclear. The germline V gene encodes CDR1 DFQATT and CDR2 SNEGSKA (reference sequence). The CDR3 length is 11 residues. The CDR3 bases are TGCAGTGCTAGAGATTGGCCAGACTACTCCTTC. This encodes CSARDWPDYSF.

This clonotype was seen more than once but under ten times. The chain joins TRBV25-1 to TRBJ2-3; D may correspond to TRBD1 or TRBD2 (5 bases each). The CDR3 spans 15 residues. Per the germline V gene, CDR1 is MGHDK and CDR2 is SYGVNS. Trimming pared 3 bases from V and 2 bases from J, leaving 12 bases between. The CDR3 sequence is CASSDWDGDTDTQYF. CDR3 DNA sequence: TGTGCCAGCAGTGATTGGGACGGAGACACAGATACGCAGTATTTT.